A single sample is the source of the 8 T cell receptor beta chains below, sequenced in a study of blood T cell repertoires in COVID-19 (dated by TCRdb to 2018 to 2020). Library generation was performed with the immunoSEQ multiplex PCR assay. Here the immuneACCESS table is served through TCRdb, limited to in-frame sequences with V and J called. Missing clones are a known gap in these copies; in checked studies unresolved V genes cover under half, and the rest lacks a known reason. Here the sample has approximately 110,000 clones; approximately 84% occur a single time. 2.1% of the sample is held by the ten biggest clonotypes. The sample comprised peripheral blood. The receptors were gathered from a human donor in a cohort sampled during active COVID-19.

The genes are TRBV15 and TRBJ1-2; D call uncertain. V dropped 0 bases and J dropped 5 bases, with 7 bases sitting between them. The V gene's germline CDR1 is LNHNV and CDR2 YYDKDF (reference sequence). The CDR3 length is 13 residues. The CDR3 reads CATSRDPGYGYTF. CDR3 coding DNA: TGTGCCACCAGCAGAGATCCGGGGTATGGCTACACCTTC.

V is TRBV19 and J is TRBJ1-4; D might be TRBD1 (5 bases). V was pared by 3 bases and J by 8 bases, with 10 bases between. There are 13 residues in the CDR3. CDR1 is LNHDA, CDR2 SQIVND, per germline (reference sequence). CDR3: CASSMGRVEKLFF. CDR3 nucleotides: TGTGCCAGTAGTATGGGCAGGGTCGAAAAACTGTTTTTT. The whole variable domain, filled in from reference TRBV19 and TRBJ1-4, reads DGGITQSPKYLFRKEGQNVTLSCEQNLNHDAMYWYRQDPGQGLRLIYYSQIVNDFQKGDIAEGYSVSREKKESFPLTVTSAQKNPTAFYLCASSMGRVEKLFFGSGTQLSVL.

The rearrangement links TRBV5-4 to TRBJ1-4; weak D call: TRBD1 (6 bases). The CDR3 runs to 14 residues. Trimming shortened V by 1 base and J by 6 bases, and 10 bases separated the two germline ends. Per the germline V gene, CDR1 is SGHNT and CDR2 is YYREEE (reference sequence). CDR3 sequence reads: CASSLSAGDEKLFF. The CDR3 region has the DNA TGTGCCAGCAGCTTGAGTGCAGGGGATGAAAAACTGTTTTTT. The complete variable domain, with remaining parts taken from reference TRBV5-4 and TRBJ1-4, reads ETGVTQSPTHLIKTRGQQVTLRCSSQSGHNTVSWYQQALGQGPQFIFQYYREEENGRGNFPPRFSGLQFPNYSSELNVNALELDDSALYLCASSLSAGDEKLFFGSGTQLSVL.

The chain recombines TRBV4-3 with TRBJ2-2; the D gene is possibly TRBD1 (5 bases). Germline CDR1 and CDR2: LGHNA and YSLEER. V was shortened by 0 bases and J by 6 bases, with 20 bases between the two germline ends. CDR3 length equals 18 residues. Here the CDR3 reads CASSQDPRVGAFSGELFF. The CDR3 nucleotides are TGCGCCAGCAGCCAAGATCCTCGAGTAGGGGCTTTTTCCGGGGAGCTGTTTTTT.

The chain carries TRBV30 and TRBJ2-5; no definite D call. V lost 0 bases and J 5 bases, leaving 4 bases between the germline ends. Germline lookup yields CDR1 GTSNPN and CDR2 SVGIG (reference sequence). The CDR3 totals 11 residues. The CDR3 spells CAWSVRETQYF. The CDR3 DNA sequence: TGTGCCTGGAGTGTACGGGAGACCCAGTACTTC.

The chain has TRBV6-2 or TRBV6-3 and TRBJ2-7, with 8 bases matching TRBD2. The V gene end was trimmed by 6 bases and the J gene end by 2 bases; junction bases not matched to a gene: 9. There are 15 residues in the CDR3. Germline V gene data show CDR1 as MNHEY and CDR2 as SVGEGT. CDR3 amino acids: CASSSLGGATYEQYF. The CDR3 coding sequence is TGTGCCAGCAGCTCTCTCGGGGGGGCGACCTACGAGCAGTACTTC.

The gene calls are TRBV28 and TRBJ2-5, with TRBD2 identical over 13 bases. This CDR3 comprises 16 residues. V lost 5 bases and J lost 1; bases outside the gene matches: 4. The germline V gene has CDR1 MDHEN and CDR2 SYDVKM. The CDR3 loop reads CASSRGLAGRQETQYF. Here the CDR3 DNA reads TGTGCCAGCAGTCGGGGACTAGCGGGGCGCCAAGAGACCCAGTACTTC. The entire variable domain, with the rest obtained from reference TRBV28 and TRBJ2-5, is as follows: DVKVTQSSRYLVKRTGEKVFLECVQDMDHENMFWYRQDPGLGLRLIYFSYDVKMKEKGDIPEGYSVSREKKERFSLILESASTNQTSMYLCASSRGLAGRQETQYFGPGTRLLVL.

Here the CDR3 DNA reads TGTGCCAGCAGCGTAGAGGACAGCTATGGCTACACCTTC. This sequence encodes CASSVEDSYGYTF. The chain employs TRBV9 and TRBJ1-2, with D possibly being TRBD1 (6 bases). Looked up from germline, CDR1 is SGDLS and CDR2 is YYNGEE. Deletions cut 0 bases from V and 4 bases from J, with 7 bases between. CDR3 length: 13 amino acids.